These 2 T cell receptor beta chains came from one sample sequenced in a study of T-cell reconstitution after alpha-beta-depleted transplantation in children. Unique molecular identifiers tagged the TCRbeta library. TCRdb re-called the PCR reads with MiXCR, one entry per CDR3 protein. Found here are 110,000 or so distinct CDR3 sequences, approximately 6.6% of them singletons; the top ten hold roughly 24%. Sequencing was performed on PBMCs, mostly from graft donor cells, taken 360 days after TCRalphabeta/CD19-depleted stem cell transplant. Source of these receptors: a male patient aged 2-10 years who had a stem cell transplant for acute lymphoblastic leukemia, so the T cells may come from the graft donor.

This clonotype was seen repeatedly, ten times or more. This chain uses TRBV12-3 or TRBV12-4 with TRBJ1-6, with a possible D match to TRBD1 (5 bases). V shed 1 base and J shed 5 bases, with 9 bases lying between them. This CDR3 comprises 15 residues. The CDR3 sequence is CASSLVRGNNSPLHF. Written as DNA, the CDR3 is TGTGCCAGCAGTTTAGTACGGGGGAATAATTCACCCCTCCACTTT.

This clonotype was counted ten times or more. The rearrangement links TRBV3-1 to TRBJ2-1, with 7 positions matching TRBD2. V lost 4 bases, J lost 5 bases, and 11 bases stayed unmatched. CDR1 and CDR2 (germline): LGHDT, YNNKEL (reference sequence). CDR3 length equals 16 residues. Here the CDR3 DNA reads TGTGCCAGCAGCCGTCCTAGTCGGGGGAGGGACAATGAGCAGTTCTTC. Protein product: CASSRPSRGRDNEQFF.